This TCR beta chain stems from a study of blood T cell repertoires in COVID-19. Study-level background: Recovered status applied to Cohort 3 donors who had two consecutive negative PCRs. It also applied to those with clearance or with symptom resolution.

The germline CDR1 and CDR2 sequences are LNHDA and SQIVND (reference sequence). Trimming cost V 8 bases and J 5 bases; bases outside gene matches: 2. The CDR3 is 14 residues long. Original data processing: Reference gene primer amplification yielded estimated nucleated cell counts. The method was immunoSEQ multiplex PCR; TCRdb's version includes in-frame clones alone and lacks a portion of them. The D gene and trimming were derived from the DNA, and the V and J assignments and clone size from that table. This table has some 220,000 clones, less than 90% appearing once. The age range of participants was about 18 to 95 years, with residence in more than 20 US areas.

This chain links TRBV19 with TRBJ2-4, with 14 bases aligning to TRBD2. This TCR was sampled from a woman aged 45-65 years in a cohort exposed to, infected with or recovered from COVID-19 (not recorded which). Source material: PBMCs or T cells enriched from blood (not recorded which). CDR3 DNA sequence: TGTGCCAGTCGGACTAGCGGGGGGCAAAACATTCAGTACTTC. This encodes CASRTSGGQNIQYF.